This T cell receptor (beta chain) was found in a study of T cell clonality in common variable immunodeficiency. General study results and limits: Fewer TCRbeta clones were shared among CVID subjects than controls. Links between repertoire features and CVID complications were heterogeneity-limited. In common variable immunodeficiency, TCR beta chains reportedly carried fewer deletions and N-nucleotide insertions. T cell subpopulation sequencing would be needed to explain CVID clonality.

Profiling relied on immunoSEQ multiplex PCR, and the TCRdb table lists in-frame clones only, not all of them. The table lists some 7,100 clones, no singletons, with 5.1% in the top ten. CVID subjects had received replacement immunoglobulin for at least one year. V lost 3 bases to trimming and J lost 4 bases; unmatched junction nucleotides: 9. This CDR3 region has 16 residues. CDR1 LNHDA and CDR2 SQIVND come from the germline V gene (reference sequence). Note on this clone: Its antigen is not identified. The sequenced fragment ends 3 residues before the CDR3 boundary, so the rest is inferred from the germline J gene.

This rearrangement joins TRBV19 to TRBJ2-1; 7 nucleotides agree with TRBD2. Sequenced input: peripheral blood mononuclear cells. This receptor was obtained from a human donor with common variable immunodeficiency. Partial CDR3 DNA: TGTGCCAGTAGTATTTCTTCCGGGGGGATATACAATGAG. As protein: CASSISSGGIYNE. The CDR3 as a whole reads CASSISSGGIYNEQFF.